The sequence of this T cell receptor (beta chain) was determined in a study of response to subunit inactivated influenza vaccine. TCRdb re-analysed the RT-PCR reads in MiXCR, keeping a single row per CDR3 protein. Of roughly 650,000 distinct CDR3 sequences in the sample, 14% are singletons; the top ten hold roughly 7.6%. This clonotype showed up just a few times. The TCR was taken from a middle-aged man who received an inactivated influenza vaccine. The sequences come from PBMCs from blood, collected 14 to 15 days before vaccination.

DNA of the CDR3: TGTGCCAGCCGTTCAGGTGATCTAGCCAAAAACATTCAGTACTTC. Its translation is CASRSGDLAKNIQYF. The genes are TRBV6-5 and TRBJ2-4; the D is unclear. Germline CDR1 MNHEY, CDR2 SVGAGI. The CDR3 extends over 15 amino acids. Trimming removed 8 bases at V and 0 bases at J, with 14 bases between.